The 30 T cell receptor beta chains reported below all come from one sample, sequenced in a study of T cell changes during pregnancy in multiple sclerosis. The protocol was immunoSEQ multiplex PCR, while the TCRdb copy is restricted to in-frame clones and leaves out a portion. The table records over 15,000 clones, over 80% of them present only once. Specimen: CD8+ T cells from peripheral blood mononuclear cells, collected after pregnancy. The receptors were gathered from a female donor in good health, enrolled as a control in a pregnancy study.

The table lists this clone with a count of one. The V and J genes are TRBV7-2 and TRBJ1-3; D not certain. V lost 5 bases and J 7 bases, leaving 12 bases between the germline ends. The germline V gene encodes CDR1 SGHTA and CDR2 FQGNSA. This CDR3 comprises 13 residues. The chain's CDR3 is CASSPPLENTIYF. The CDR3, as DNA: TGTGCCAGCAGCCCTCCCCTAGAGAACACCATATATTTT.

The chain joins TRBV5-1 to TRBJ1-1; TRBD1 is a possible D gene (5 bases). Per the germline V gene, CDR1 is SGHRS and CDR2 is YFSETQ. The V and J ends lost 4 bases and 8 bases respectively, with 12 bases between them. The CDR3 contains 12 residues. CDR3 amino acids: CASSQDSFEAFF. CDR3 sequence (DNA): TGCGCCAGCAGCCAAGACAGCTTCGAAGCTTTCTTT.

The CDR3: CASSSGGSEAFF. The CDR3 nucleotides are TGTGCCAGCAGTTCAGGGGGCTCTGAAGCTTTCTTT. The gene calls are TRBV27 and TRBJ1-1, with 8 bases identical to TRBD1. This CDR3 is built from 12 residues. Per germline, CDR1 MNHEY and CDR2 SMNVEV (reference sequence). The trim removed 4 bases at V and 6 bases at J, leaving 1 base unmatched.

The chain has TRBV19 and TRBJ2-7, with 8 bases identical to TRBD1. Germline V lookup: CDR1 LNHDA, CDR2 SQIVND (reference sequence). The V gene end was trimmed by 5 bases and the J gene end by 5 bases; junction bases not matched to a gene: 14. The CDR3 totals 16 residues. The CDR3 DNA sequence: TGTGCCAGTAGTGTCCTCCTACCGGGACAGGCGGACGAGCAGTACTTC. This gives the protein CASSVLLPGQADEQYF.

V usage is TRBV27 and J usage is TRBJ1-1, with 7 bases lining up with TRBD1. The CDR3 length is 15 residues. Germline V CDR1 and CDR2: MNHEY, SMNVEV (reference sequence). V was pared by 6 bases and J by 0 bases, with 7 bases of the junction left unmatched. The CDR3 nucleotides read TGTGCCAGCAGCCGACCGGGGACAGTGAACACTGAAGCTTTCTTT. Its protein is CASSRPGTVNTEAFF.

The gene calls are TRBV19 and TRBJ2-7; 7 nucleotides align to TRBD1. Germline V gene sequence: CDR1 LNHDA, CDR2 SQIVND (reference sequence). J lost 1 base, V lost 5 bases, and 8 bases had no gene match. The CDR3 sequence is 15 residues long. The CDR3 DNA reads as TGTGCCAGTAGTCAACCCCGGGACAGTTCCTACGAGCAGTACTTC. This gives the protein CASSQPRDSSYEQYF.

The chain employs TRBV27 and TRBJ2-6, with 7 bases lining up with TRBD1. With 10 bases clipped from V and 0 bases from J, the junction kept 9 bases outside the gene matches. This CDR3 spans 16 amino acids. The V gene's germline CDR1 is MNHEY and CDR2 SMNVEV (reference sequence). The DNA of the CDR3 is TGTGCCACCCCGGGACAGATTGACTCTGGGGCCAACGTCCTGACTTTC. It is translated as CATPGQIDSGANVLTF. The full variable domain, with the rest looked up from reference TRBV27 and TRBJ2-6, is EAQVTQNPRYLITVTGKKLTVTCSQNMNHEYMSWYRQDPGLGLRQIYYSMNVEVTDKGDVPEGYKVSRKEKRNFPLILESPSPNQTSLYFCATPGQIDSGANVLTFGAGSRLTVL.

In this sample, this clone turned up once. The V gene is TRBV30, the J gene TRBJ2-6; tentatively, D is TRBD1 (5 bases). The CDR3 has 14 residues. Germline V lookup: CDR1 GTSNPN, CDR2 SVGIG (reference sequence). The ends were cut back, 2 bases at V and 0 bases at J, with 5 bases in the middle. The CDR3 spells CAWSQGSGANVLTF. DNA of the CDR3: TGTGCCTGGAGTCAGGGCTCTGGGGCCAACGTCCTGACTTTC.

This clone turned up a few times. The V and J genes are TRBV30 and TRBJ1-1, with 8 bases aligning to TRBD1. The germline V gene has CDR1 GTSNPN and CDR2 SVGIG (reference sequence). V shed 2 bases, J shed 5 bases, and the junction held 10 bases outside the gene matches. The CDR3 consists of 15 residues. CDR3 sequence reads: CAWSHPRQGLTEAFF. The DNA for the CDR3 is TGTGCCTGGAGTCACCCTAGACAGGGGTTGACTGAAGCTTTCTTT.

V gene TRBV2 combines with J gene TRBJ1-5; D call uncertain. Germline-derived CDR1 and CDR2 are SNHLY and FYNNEI. This CDR3 is built from 16 residues. The germline V and J ends were trimmed by 2 bases and 0 bases, with 11 bases remaining between them. The CDR3 coding sequence is TGTGCCAGCAGTGAATTCGGCGGCTATAGCAATCAGCCCCAGCATTTT. As protein: CASSEFGGYSNQPQHF. Based on the CDR3 plus reference TRBV2 and TRBJ1-5, the full variable domain is EPEVTQTPSHQVTQMGQEVILRCVPISNHLYFYWYRQILGQKVEFLVSFYNNEISEKSEIFDDQFSVERPDGSNFTLKIRSTKLEDSAMYFCASSEFGGYSNQPQHFGDGTRLSIL.

The rearrangement joins TRBV7-9 to TRBJ1-2, with D possibly TRBD1 on 6 matching bases. The CDR3 runs to 12 residues. Germline-derived CDR1 and CDR2 are SEHNR and FQNEAQ (reference sequence). Here the CDR3 DNA reads TGTGCTATATCGGGGGGCCTCTATGGCTACACCTTC. Protein product: CAISGGLYGYTF.

This clone was seen more than once but under ten times. This rearrangement joins TRBV15 to TRBJ1-1; maybe TRBD1 (6 bases). Germline lookup yields CDR1 LNHNV and CDR2 YYDKDF (reference sequence). The CDR3 covers 17 residues. V lost 0 bases to trimming and J lost 0 bases, with 14 bases between them. CDR3 in DNA: TGTGCCACCAGCAGAGAACCGCCGGACAGCTTGAACACTGAAGCTTTCTTT. Protein: CATSREPPDSLNTEAFF.

The chain recombines TRBV27 with TRBJ1-2; D may be TRBD1 (6 bases). The V end was cut by 2 bases, the J end by 7 bases, with 14 bases between. CDR3 length: 14 residues. The germline CDR1 and CDR2 sequences are MNHEY and SMNVEV (reference sequence). CDR3 in amino acids: CASSLTGHGVGYTF. CDR3 in DNA: TGTGCCAGCAGTTTAACAGGGCACGGTGTTGGCTACACCTTC.

This chain uses TRBV6-1 with TRBJ2-5, with D tentatively TRBD1 (7 bases). Germline CDR1 is MNHNS and CDR2 is SASEGT. The CDR3 sequence is 15 residues long. V gave up 2 bases and J gave up 5 bases, with 15 bases separating them. CDR3 DNA: TGTGCCAGCAGTGAACCGACAGGGAGGTTGGAGACCCAGTACTTC. The encoded protein is CASSEPTGRLETQYF.

This sequence joins TRBV30 and TRBJ2-3; TRBD2 matches 7 bases. CDR1 and CDR2 (germline): GTSNPN, SVGIG (reference sequence). Unmatched junction bases numbered 5, after V lost 8 bases and J lost 0 bases. The CDR3 spans 13 residues. This CDR3 is CALGGSSTDTQYF. The CDR3 DNA reads as TGTGCCCTGGGAGGGAGCAGCACAGATACGCAGTATTTT.

This sequence joins TRBV27 and TRBJ1-2, with D perhaps TRBD1 (6 bases). CDR3 length: 14 residues. Germline V gene sequence: CDR1 MNHEY, CDR2 SMNVEV (reference sequence). V lost 2 bases, J lost 4 bases, and 11 bases lay in between. CDR3 residues: CASSLQGPSYGYTF. In DNA, the CDR3 is TGTGCCAGCAGTTTACAGGGGCCCTCCTATGGCTACACCTTC.

The chain has TRBV7-8 and TRBJ2-1; 12 bases match TRBD2. This CDR3 is 16 amino acids long. V lost 11 bases and J lost 3; bases outside the gene matches: 11. Germline CDR1 is SGHVS and CDR2 is FQNEAQ. CDR3 in DNA: TGTGCCGGGGGGCTAGCGGGGGGGTCCAACTACAATGAGCAGTTCTTC. This codes for CAGGLAGGSNYNEQFF.

The gene calls are TRBV9 and TRBJ1-2, with TRBD1 matching over 8 bases. This CDR3 comprises 16 residues. Looked up from germline, CDR1 is SGDLS and CDR2 is YYNGEE. V lost 0 bases to trimming and J lost 2 bases; unmatched junction nucleotides: 6. In DNA form, the CDR3 reads TGTGCCAGCAGCGTAGACAGGGGGACAGCCAACTATGGCTACACCTTC. Amino acids: CASSVDRGTANYGYTF.

The chain joins TRBV7-6 to TRBJ2-6; 9 bases are shared with TRBD1. The CDR3 length is 17 residues. Germline CDR1 reads SGHVS; CDR2 reads FNYEAQ. V trimming: 5 bases; J trimming: 3 bases; junction bases outside the gene matches: 8. In nucleotides, the CDR3 is TGTGCCAGCAGCCCCAGGACAGGGGATGATGGGGCCAACGTCCTGACTTTC. Residues: CASSPRTGDDGANVLTF.

The CDR3 spells CASSGGPNQGSMGEQYF. CDR3 sequence (DNA): TGTGCCAGCAGCGGAGGTCCCAATCAGGGGTCGATGGGCGAGCAGTACTTC. The chain joins TRBV9 to TRBJ2-7, with a tentative D call TRBD1 (6 bases). The CDR3 loop spans 17 amino acids. V lost 3 bases, J lost 6 bases, and 25 bases lay in between. The germline CDR1 and CDR2 sequences are SGDLS and YYNGEE.

This clone was observed a single time. Other DNA sequences in the same sample also yield this CDR3. The gene calls are TRBV27 and TRBJ2-7; TRBD1 aligns across 9 bases. The CDR3 length is 13 residues. Germline CDR1 is MNHEY and CDR2 is SMNVEV (reference sequence). Losses at the gene ends were 3 bases for V and 6 bases for J; bases not matched to a gene: 3. CDR3 nucleotides: TGTGCCAGCAGTTTGGGACAGGGCACCGAGCAGTACTTC. It translates to CASSLGQGTEQYF.

This sequence joins TRBV19 and TRBJ1-3; D unclear. The V gene's germline CDR1 is LNHDA and CDR2 SQIVND (reference sequence). Trimming shortened V by 8 bases and J by 2 bases, and 16 bases separated the two germline ends. The CDR3 covers 15 residues. The CDR3 sequence is CASRLMSGAGNTIYF. Here the CDR3 DNA reads TGTGCCAGTCGTCTAATGAGCGGGGCTGGAAACACCATATATTTT.

This clone was seen a handful of times. V gene TRBV4-1 combines with J gene TRBJ1-5, with D maybe TRBD1 (6 bases). This CDR3 has 16 residues. CDR1 is MGHRA, CDR2 YSYEKL, per germline. V was shortened by 5 bases and J by 4 bases, with 18 bases between the two germline ends. CDR3 in amino acids: CASSGRDTLPNQPQHF. CDR3 DNA sequence: TGCGCCAGCAGCGGACGGGACACCCTCCCAAATCAGCCCCAGCATTTT.

V is TRBV7-3 and J is TRBJ2-1; a weak D match, TRBD1 (6 bases). With 2 bases removed from V and 5 bases from J, the gap between germline ends came to 7 bases. Germline CDR1 and CDR2: SGHTA and FQGTGA. This CDR3 region has 13 residues. The CDR3 DNA sequence: TGTGCCAGCAGCTTATACAGGGACAATGAGCAGTTCTTC. This translates into CASSLYRDNEQFF.

In this sample, this clone turned up once. V is TRBV19 and J is TRBJ1-4; 7 nucleotides align to TRBD1. The CDR3 length is 16 residues. The trim removed 4 bases at V and 3 bases at J, leaving 8 bases unmatched. Germline V gene sequence: CDR1 LNHDA, CDR2 SQIVND (reference sequence). The CDR3 reads CASSTLTGVPNEKLFF. DNA of the CDR3: TGTGCCAGTAGTACTCTTACAGGGGTACCTAATGAAAAACTGTTTTTT.

V and J are TRBV12-5 and TRBJ1-1, with unresolved D. The CDR3 runs 18 residues. The germline gives CDR1 LGHNT, CDR2 FRNRAP. V gave up 0 bases and J gave up 1 base, with 18 bases separating them. The CDR3 sequence: CASGLVLGTEARNTEAFF. The CDR3 DNA is TGTGCTAGTGGTTTGGTACTAGGAACAGAAGCTCGGAACACTGAAGCTTTCTTT.

The DNA of the CDR3 is TGTGCCAGCAGTTACTCCCTACCGACAGGGTTGAGTGGCTACACCTTC. The encoded protein is CASSYSLPTGLSGYTF. The V gene is TRBV6-5, the J gene TRBJ1-2; 7 bases are a match to TRBD1. Losses at the gene ends were 0 bases for V and 7 bases for J; bases not matched to a gene: 11. The CDR3 is 16 residues long. Germline V gene sequence: CDR1 MNHEY, CDR2 SVGAGI.

This sequence joins TRBV6-5 and TRBJ1-3; D perhaps matches TRBD1 (5 bases). CDR1 is MNHEY, CDR2 SVGAGI, per germline. Deletions cut 0 bases from V and 4 bases from J, with 13 bases between. The CDR3 totals 16 residues. The CDR3 reads CASSYSRQGPGNTIYF. The CDR3 nucleotides are TGTGCCAGCAGTTACTCGCGGCAGGGTCCAGGAAACACCATATATTTT.

This clone was recorded once. The rearrangement uses TRBV4-3 and TRBJ2-2, with 8 bases identical to TRBD1. Germline CDR1 LGHNA, CDR2 YSLEER. Trimming cost V 0 bases and J 3 bases; bases outside gene matches: 6. This CDR3 spans 17 amino acids. For the CDR3, the DNA is TGCGCCAGCAGCCAAGACAGGGGGCTCGGGGACACCGGGGAGCTGTTTTTT. This translates into CASSQDRGLGDTGELFF.

The table lists this clone with a count of one. This chain links TRBV7-9 with TRBJ1-6; 9 bases line up with TRBD1. J was trimmed by 7 bases and V by 3 bases; bases with no gene match: 7. CDR3 length equals 16 residues. Germline V gene data show CDR1 as SEHNR and CDR2 as FQNEAQ (reference sequence). The CDR3 coding sequence is TGTGCCAGCAGCTTGGCCGGGACAGGGCTAAATTCACCCCTCCACTTT. Amino acids: CASSLAGTGLNSPLHF.